This note documents a single T cell receptor (beta chain) sequence. This clone was counted ten times or more. Its cognate antigen has yet to be identified. The sample holds no much larger clone one base away, and base qualities are not on file. This specimen comes from a study of shared clonotypes between healthy human individuals (dated by TCRdb to about 2020). A note on the overall study: A couple of women and a few men aged 18 to 49 years were included in the cohort. For each donor, CD4 naive and CD4 memory were each run on three plates, CD8 naive on two plates, and CD8 memory on one plate. Different laboratories and diverse techniques were used to prepare libraries and sequence TCR repertoires, to increase sequencing depth and limit assay-specific biases. Each donor's leukapheresis produced roughly between about 0.9 and 9.5 billion PBMCs. To estimate repertoire size and how much clonotype sharing occurs between individuals, the study deeply sequenced the blood TCR repertoires of several healthy adults. General conclusions and limits of the study: Sampling was restricted to blood, and TCR repertoires in tissue are likely to differ from TCR repertoires in blood. Because the study included a small number of donors, the genetic and exposure-history diversity represented was limited. Across a few donors, roughly 5.1% of naive CD4, approximately 3.5% of naive CD8, around 2.1% of memory CD4, and around 0.4% of memory CD8 clonotypes were shared. Clonotypes shared by all four sorted-subset donors showed higher generation probabilities than non-shared clonotypes. Naive subsets generally had larger estimated clonotype richness than memory subsets did. Based on pairwise subsampling, the degree of clonotype sharing among donors was expected to be affected by sequencing depth. Incomplete sequencing was indicated by rarefaction of sorted-subset datasets, despite the large sequencing depth.

Donors were healthy HIV-negative adults with no recently reported acute infections or vaccinations. Only Caucasian adults living in Nashville, Tennessee, USA were represented among the donors. CD4+ T cells were enriched by magnetic negative selection, after which naive cells were positively selected on CD45RA and the negative fraction was taken as the memory subset. Blood was collected by leukapheresis, and PBMCs were isolated by Ficoll-Histopaque density gradient centrifugation and then cryopreserved in liquid nitrogen vapor phase. Analytical flow cytometry was used to check the purity and quantity of each magnetically sorted T cell population. Each sorted fraction had its genomic DNA isolated and then quantified by UV absorbance on a Nanodrop 2000c. Ends trimmed: V by 3 bases, J by 6 bases; bases unmatched to a gene: 11. CDR1 LNHDA and CDR2 SQIVND were looked up in the germline V gene (reference sequence). From the cysteine through the phenylalanine, the CDR3 covers 16 amino acids. Only CDR3 DNA remains: 48 bases, in frame from the first base.

Using the deep immunoSEQ assay, TCR CDR3 regions were amplified from genomic DNA by multiplex PCR. Genomic DNA extracted from each cell subset was distributed evenly over all wells of several immunoSEQ 96-well plates, and each plate served as one replicate. For sorted subsets, 150 to 200 ng genomic DNA, equal to tens of thousands of T cell genomes, was loaded into each replicate PCR. Purified libraries were quantified with a Qubit 3.0 fluorometer, sized on a Bioanalyzer 2100, and re-quantified with the KAPA Library Quantification kit. Every immunoSEQ 96-well plate was sequenced on a separate single-read 150-cycle Illumina NextSeq 550 flow cell. The authors' analysis ran thus. Because only junctional sequences without quality scores were contained in the immunoSEQ output, filtering matching that applied to full-length reads could not be performed. Sequences were annotated with PyIR, a Python wrapper for IgBLAST v1.9, using IMGT germline references to assign V/J genes and CDR3. Reads were filtered out if the reads had weak V/J assignments (E-value above 1e-6), no CDR3, stop codons, out-of-frame junctions, or ambiguous translated residues. V3J clonotypes were defined by identical inferred V gene, J gene, and CDR3 amino acid sequence. To compute the percentage overlap between repertoires, the number of shared unique clonotypes was divided by the size of the smaller repertoire. RTK rarefaction, the Chao1 estimator, and Recon v2.1 estimates of unobserved clonotypes were used to assess repertoire richness. OLGA was used to compute generation probabilities for all TCRbeta clonotypes that the gDNA method yielded from four donors. Held by TCRdb, this immuneACCESS table contains in-frame sequences only and omits some clones. Under half of the omission traces to an unresolved V gene where checked; the cause of the rest is unknown. The V and J calls and clone size come from that table; D and trimming were worked out from the DNA. A total of about 680,000 clones appear in this sample, less than 85% of them only once. Around 1.6% of the sample comes from the top ten.

The sequencing input was memory CD4+ T cells sorted from blood. Taken with the paper, the label for cell subset or site translates to: CD45RA-negative fraction. This chain is built from TRBV19 and TRBJ2-5; 9 bases in the middle match TRBD1. The receptor's source is a woman in her twenties or thirties in good health. The CDR3 reads as follows: CASSIPGTGIGKTQYF. The nucleotides are TGTGCCAGTAGTATCCCCGGGACAGGGATAGGGAAGACCCAGTACTTC.